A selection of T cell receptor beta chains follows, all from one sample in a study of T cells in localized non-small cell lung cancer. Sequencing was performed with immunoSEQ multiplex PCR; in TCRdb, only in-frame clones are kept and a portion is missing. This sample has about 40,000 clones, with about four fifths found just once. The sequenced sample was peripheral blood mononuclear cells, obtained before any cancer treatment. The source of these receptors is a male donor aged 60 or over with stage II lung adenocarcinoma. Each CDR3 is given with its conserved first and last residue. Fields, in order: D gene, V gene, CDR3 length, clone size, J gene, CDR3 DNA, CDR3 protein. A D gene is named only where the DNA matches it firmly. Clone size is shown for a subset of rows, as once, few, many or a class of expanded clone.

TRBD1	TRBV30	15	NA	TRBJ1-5	TGTGCCTGGAGTGTCGGGACAGGGGGAGGTCAGCCCCAGCATTTT	CAWSVGTGGGQPQHF
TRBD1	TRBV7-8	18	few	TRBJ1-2	TGTGCCAGCAGTCCCGCTCTCGGACAGGGCCCGCGTCGAGGGGGCTACACCTTC	CASSPALGQGPRRGGYTF
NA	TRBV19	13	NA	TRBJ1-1	TGTGCCAGTACCCGGACCACCAACACTGAAGCTTTCTTT	CASTRTTNTEAFF
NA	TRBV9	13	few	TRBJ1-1	TGTGCCAGCAGCCCAAGGCCGAACACTGAAGCTTTCTTT	CASSPRPNTEAFF
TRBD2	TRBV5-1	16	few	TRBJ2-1	TGCGCCAGCAGCTTGGGAACCGGGACTAGCGGGAATGAGCAGTTCTTC	CASSLGTGTSGNEQFF
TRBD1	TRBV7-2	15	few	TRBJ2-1	TGTGCCAGCAGCTTAGAAGTGACAGGGGGAAATGAGCAGTTCTTC	CASSLEVTGGNEQFF
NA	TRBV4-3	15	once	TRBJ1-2	TGCGCCAGCAGCCAGGCGTCGGGCCGGCCCCTCGGCTACACCTTC	CASSQASGRPLGYTF
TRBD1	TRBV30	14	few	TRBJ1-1	TGTGCTTACCGAGGGGACAGGGCGGCCACTGAAGCTTTCTTT	CAYRGDRAATEAFF
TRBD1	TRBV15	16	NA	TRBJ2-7	TGTGCCACCAGCAGAGGGGGGACAGTATCCTCCTACGAGCAGTACTTC	CATSRGGTVSSYEQYF
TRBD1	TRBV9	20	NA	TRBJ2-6	TGTGCCAGCAGCGTAGGGCCTACCGGGACAGTCTCGAGAGGGGCCAACGTCCTGACTTTC	CASSVGPTGTVSRGANVLTF
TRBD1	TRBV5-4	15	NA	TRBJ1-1	TGTGCCAGCAGCCGACCCGGGACAGGGTTCACTGAAGCTTTCTTT	CASSRPGTGFTEAFF
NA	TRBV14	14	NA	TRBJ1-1	TGTGCCAGCAGCCACAATCGGGCCTCCTCTGAAGCTTTCTTT	CASSHNRASSEAFF
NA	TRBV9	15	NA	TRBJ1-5	TGTGCCAGCAGCACGGGGTCAGGGAGCAATCAGCCCCAGCATTTT	CASSTGSGSNQPQHF
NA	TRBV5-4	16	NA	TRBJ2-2	TGTGCCAGCAGCTTGGGGCAGACCGCGAACACCGGGGAGCTGTTTTTT	CASSLGQTANTGELFF
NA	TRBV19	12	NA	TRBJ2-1	TGTGCCAGTAGCCCCACTCCGGATGAGCAGTTCTTC	CASSPTPDEQFF
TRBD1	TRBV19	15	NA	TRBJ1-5	TGTGCCAGTACCCAGACAGGGGGCAGCAATCAGCCCCAGCATTTT	CASTQTGGSNQPQHF
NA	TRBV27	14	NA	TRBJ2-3	TGTGCCAGCAGAAAGGGTTTGAACACAGATACGCAGTATTTT	CASRKGLNTDTQYF
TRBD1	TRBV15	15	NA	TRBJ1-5	TGTGCCACCAGCAAGGGACAGGGGATGAATCAGCCCCAGCATTTT	CATSKGQGMNQPQHF
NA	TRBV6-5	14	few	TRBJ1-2	TGTGCCAGCTCCCCCGGGGGCACTGGGAATGGCTACACCTTC	CASSPGGTGNGYTF
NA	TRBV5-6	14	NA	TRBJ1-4	TGTGCCAGCAGCCTCCGGGCCGTTAATGAAAAACTGTTTTTT	CASSLRAVNEKLFF
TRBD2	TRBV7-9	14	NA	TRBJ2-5	TGTGCCAGCAGCCCCGGCGGCGGGAGAGAGACCCAGTACTTC	CASSPGGGRETQYF
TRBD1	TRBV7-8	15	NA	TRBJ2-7	TGTGCCAGCAGCCAGGGGACAGGGGGCCCCTACGAGCAGTACTTC	CASSQGTGGPYEQYF
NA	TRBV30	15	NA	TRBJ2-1	TGTGCCTGGAGCGGCTCTTGGGACTTCAAAGATGAGCAGTTCTTC	CAWSGSWDFKDEQFF
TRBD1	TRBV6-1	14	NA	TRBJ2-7	TGTGCCAGTCGCTTTGGGACAGACAACTACGAGCAGTACTTC	CASRFGTDNYEQYF
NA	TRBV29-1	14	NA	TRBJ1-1	TGCAGCGCTGTCAGAGGGCTGGGTCACACTGAAGCTTTCTTT	CSAVRGLGHTEAFF
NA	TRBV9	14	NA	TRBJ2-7	TGTGCCAGCAGCCCCTGGGGCAGCCCCTACGAGCAGTACTTC	CASSPWGSPYEQYF
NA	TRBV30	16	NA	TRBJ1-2	TGTGCCTGGGGAGGGACCTCATCAGGGTATTTCAATGGCTACACCTTC	CAWGGTSSGYFNGYTF
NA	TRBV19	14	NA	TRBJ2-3	TGTGCCAGTAGTTGGGGGCTAACCACAGATACGCAGTATTTT	CASSWGLTTDTQYF
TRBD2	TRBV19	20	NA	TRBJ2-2	TGTGCCAGTAGTAGAAGATCCGGGACTAGCGGGAGCAAGAACACCGGGGAGCTGTTTTTT	CASSRRSGTSGSKNTGELFF
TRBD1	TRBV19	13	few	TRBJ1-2	TGTGCCAGTAGCCTGGACAGGGGATATGGCTACACCTTC	CASSLDRGYGYTF
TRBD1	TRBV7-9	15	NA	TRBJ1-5	TGTGCCAGCAGCTTCGGGACAGGTGGTAATCAGCCCCAGCATTTT	CASSFGTGGNQPQHF
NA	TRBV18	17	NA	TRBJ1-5	TGTGCCAGCTCACCACCGAACTATGAGGGGAGAGGGCAGCCCCAGCATTTT	CASSPPNYEGRGQPQHF
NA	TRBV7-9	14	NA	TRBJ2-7	TGTGCCAGCAGCTCAACTGAAGCCGTCTACGAGCAGTACTTC	CASSSTEAVYEQYF
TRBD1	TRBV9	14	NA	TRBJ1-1	TGTGCCAGCAGCGGTGGGACAGCGAACACTGAAGCTTTCTTT	CASSGGTANTEAFF
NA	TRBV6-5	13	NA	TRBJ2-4	TGTGCCAGCAGGGTCAGGGACAAAAACATTCAGTACTTC	CASRVRDKNIQYF
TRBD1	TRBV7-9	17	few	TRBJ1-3	TGTGCCAGCAGCTCGTGGGGGTTACAGGGGGCTGGAAACACCATATATTTT	CASSSWGLQGAGNTIYF
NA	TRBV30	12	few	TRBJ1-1	TGTGCCTGGAGTGTATGGCATACTGAAGCTTTCTTT	CAWSVWHTEAFF
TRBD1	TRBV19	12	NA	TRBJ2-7	TGTGCCAGTAGTCCCCTACAGGGGGAGCAGTACTTC	CASSPLQGEQYF
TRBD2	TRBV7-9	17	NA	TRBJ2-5	TGTGCCAGCAGCCCCGGGCTAGCGGGAGTATGGAGGGAGACCCAGTACTTC	CASSPGLAGVWRETQYF
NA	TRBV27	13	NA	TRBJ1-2	TGTGCCAGCAGTTTGAAGTTTAACTATGGCTACACCTTC	CASSLKFNYGYTF
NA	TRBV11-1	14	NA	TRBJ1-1	TGTGCCAGCAGCCGTTGGGGTCAGAACACTGAAGCTTTCTTT	CASSRWGQNTEAFF
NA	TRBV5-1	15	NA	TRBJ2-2	TGCGCCAGCAGCTTACCAGACAGGAACACCGGGGAGCTGTTTTTT	CASSLPDRNTGELFF
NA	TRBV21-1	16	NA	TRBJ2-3	TGTGCCAGCAGCAAAGAAGTACTAGCGGTCCCAGATACGCAGTATTTT	CASSKEVLAVPDTQYF
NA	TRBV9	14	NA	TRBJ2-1	TGTGCCTGCTCGCCTGGCTGGGGTGTTAATGAGCAGTTCTTC	CACSPGWGVNEQFF
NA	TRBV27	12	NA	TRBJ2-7	TGTGCCAGCAGTTTACTTGGGGGTGAGCAGTACTTC	CASSLLGGEQYF
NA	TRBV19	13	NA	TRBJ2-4	TGTGCCAGTAGTAGGCAGGGGGGAAACATTCAGTACTTC	CASSRQGGNIQYF
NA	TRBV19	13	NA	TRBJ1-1	TGTGCCAGTAGTAAACAGCCGAACACTGAAGCTTTCTTT	CASSKQPNTEAFF
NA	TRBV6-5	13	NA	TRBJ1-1	TGTGCCAGCAGTTACTCTCTGGCAAGGGAGGCTTTCTTT	CASSYSLAREAFF
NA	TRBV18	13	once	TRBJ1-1	TGTGCCAGCTCACCGAGGGGGACCGATGAAGCTTTCTTT	CASSPRGTDEAFF
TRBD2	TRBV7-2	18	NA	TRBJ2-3	TGTGCCAGCAGCCTAGGCTCTAGCGGGAGGAAGAGGGGAGATACGCAGTATTTT	CASSLGSSGRKRGDTQYF
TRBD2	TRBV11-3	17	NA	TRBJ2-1	TGTGCCAGCAGCTTAGCTCAGGGTAGCGGGAGGGGAAATGAGCAGTTCTTC	CASSLAQGSGRGNEQFF
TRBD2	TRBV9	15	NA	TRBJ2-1	TGTGCCAGCAGCCCCCGACTAGCGAACTACAATGAGCAGTTCTTC	CASSPRLANYNEQFF
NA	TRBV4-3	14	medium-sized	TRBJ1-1	TGCGCCAGCAGCCGGGCTTCGGGGATAACTGAAGCTTTCTTT	CASSRASGITEAFF
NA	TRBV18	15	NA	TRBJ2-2	TGTGCCAGCTCACCGAAATGGCTCGGGACCGGGGAGCTGTTTTTT	CASSPKWLGTGELFF
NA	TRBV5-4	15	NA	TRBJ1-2	TGTGCCAGCAGCTGGAGGGGCAGCTCCTTGGGGGGCTACACCTTC	CASSWRGSSLGGYTF
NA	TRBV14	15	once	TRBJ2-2	TGTGCCAGCAGCCACCCGGCAGGGGCTAACGGGGAGCTGTTTTTT	CASSHPAGANGELFF
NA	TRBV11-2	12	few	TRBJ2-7	TGTGCCAGCAGCTTCGGAGAGGACGAGCAGTACTTC	CASSFGEDEQYF
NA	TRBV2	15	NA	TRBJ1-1	TGTGCCAGCAGTGAACGTCCAGGGACCCCTCATGGGGCTTTCTTT	CASSERPGTPHGAFF
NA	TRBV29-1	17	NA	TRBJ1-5	TGCAGCCCACACCCAACAACAGCGGCCTATAGCAATCAGCCCCAGCATTTT	CSPHPTTAAYSNQPQHF
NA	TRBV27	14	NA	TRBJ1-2	TGTGCCAGCAGTTTCGGTCAGACCATTGATGGCTACACCTTC	CASSFGQTIDGYTF